This is a list of T cell receptor beta chains from one sample in a study of blood T cell repertoires in COVID-19. Only in-frame clones appear in the TCRdb table, and some are missing; sequencing was by immunoSEQ multiplex PCR. The sample has about 130,000 clones; about 79% are singletons. Sequencing was performed on peripheral blood. The receptors derive from a woman aged 80 or over with acute or convalescent COVID-19. CDR3s leave out the opening cysteine and the closing phenylalanine or tryptophan.

j_call v_call cdr3_aa
TRBJ1-4 TRBV5-1 ASSPGQGYEKLF
TRBJ1-1 TRBV19 ASTAAWGPLWYTEAF
TRBJ1-4 TRBV5-1 ASSVQGSANEKLF
TRBJ1-3 TRBV14 ASSQVRVSGNTIY
TRBJ2-5 TRBV5-8 ARGLAGGLQETQY
TRBJ2-3 TRBV5-4 ASSFASGYTDTQY
TRBJ2-2 TRBV7-9 ASSLERARGRTGELF
TRBJ2-1 TRBV15 ATSSDSNEQF
TRBJ2-7 TRBV6-2/TRBV6-3 ASSYSRQAYYEQY
TRBJ2-5 TRBV18 ASSPNGGTETQY
TRBJ1-5 TRBV10-3 AISSGDRGSQPQH
TRBJ1-4 TRBV19 ASSGQGGEKLF
TRBJ1-2 TRBV2 ASRETGERSGYT
TRBJ1-2 TRBV7-3 ASSLNRGRTNGYT
TRBJ1-2 TRBV6-6 ASSYAVGQGGPGYT
TRBJ2-6 TRBV27 ASSPRTGGPGANVLT
TRBJ1-5 TRBV2 ASTRGVGNQPQH
TRBJ1-4 TRBV10-3 AISTDRSGEKLF
TRBJ2-5 TRBV7-2 ASSRDRQETQY
TRBJ2-2 TRBV12-5 ASGFQGGTGELF
TRBJ1-1 TRBV13 ASTPTGKVRTEAF
TRBJ1-2 TRBV4-1 ASSPRSGESPTNYGYT
TRBJ2-4 TRBV18 ASSPPDRGENIQY
TRBJ2-3 TRBV7-8 ASSLVEGTQY
TRBJ1-5 TRBV24-1 ATSVFEYSNQPQH
TRBJ1-1 TRBV15 ATSRTGRKITEAF
TRBJ2-6 TRBV27 ASSSGQRWRSSSGANVLT
TRBJ1-4 TRBV15 ATSRAGRTNEKLF
TRBJ2-7 TRBV27 ASSLLGARSYEQY
TRBJ1-1 TRBV5-5 ASSFGGRAKFEAF
TRBJ1-3 TRBV10-3 AISLRQGSSGNTIY
TRBJ1-1 TRBV7-3 ASSQQVNTEAF
TRBJ1-2 TRBV12-3/TRBV12-4 ASSSLQGRGYT
TRBJ1-3 TRBV30 AWRRAGGGAGNTIY
TRBJ1-5 TRBV2 ASSRASGRLINQPQH
TRBJ2-3 TRBV10-3 AISGQGGDTQY
TRBJ1-2 TRBV12-3/TRBV12-4 ASSLGGVEGYT
TRBJ2-7 TRBV12-5 ASGLATSGPYEQY
TRBJ1-1 TRBV18 ASSPTGANTEAF
TRBJ2-7 TRBV6-4 ASSEGPGRTYEQY
TRBJ2-5 TRBV5-4 ASSSGGRGETQY
TRBJ1-4 TRBV29-1 SVGKQGTTNEKLF
TRBJ1-3 TRBV7-8 ASTPRDYSGNTIY
TRBJ1-5 TRBV9 ASSKTGLSPNQPQH